This entry concerns a single T cell receptor beta chain. Antigen: not known. Repertoires were generated with immunoSEQ multiplex PCR, while TCRdb's copy carries only in-frame clones and drops some. The data contain 50,000 to 80,000 clones, around 93% of them singletons. The sample is drawn from a study of OX40 agonist ivuxolimab in advanced cancers. About the research overall: The study treated patients with ivuxolimab, an agonistic anti-OX40 (CD134) antibody. Dosing consisted of intravenous ivuxolimab at 0.01 to 10 mg/kg every 2 weeks. Study-level points and caveats: Those patients achieving a partial response at 0.1-3.0 mg/kg showed among the lowest clonal expansion.

Excluded were patients having autoimmune disease history or systemic immunosuppression. CDR3 size: 19 residues. Trimming took 1 base from V and 1 from J; bases not matched to a gene: 8. The germline gives CDR1 SGHNT, CDR2 YENEEA. The sequencing here drew on CD4+ or CD8+ T cells sorted from blood, taken in a trial of the OX40 agonist ivuxolimab. The source is an adult with an advanced solid tumor such as melanoma, head and neck, liver or kidney cancer. The chain carries TRBV11-3 and TRBJ2-5; TRBD2 matches 14 bases. The CDR3 reads CASSLGGTSGSIFQETQYF. The CDR3 nucleotides are TGTGCCAGCAGCTTAGGGGGGACTAGCGGGAGTATTTTCCAAGAGACCCAGTACTTC.